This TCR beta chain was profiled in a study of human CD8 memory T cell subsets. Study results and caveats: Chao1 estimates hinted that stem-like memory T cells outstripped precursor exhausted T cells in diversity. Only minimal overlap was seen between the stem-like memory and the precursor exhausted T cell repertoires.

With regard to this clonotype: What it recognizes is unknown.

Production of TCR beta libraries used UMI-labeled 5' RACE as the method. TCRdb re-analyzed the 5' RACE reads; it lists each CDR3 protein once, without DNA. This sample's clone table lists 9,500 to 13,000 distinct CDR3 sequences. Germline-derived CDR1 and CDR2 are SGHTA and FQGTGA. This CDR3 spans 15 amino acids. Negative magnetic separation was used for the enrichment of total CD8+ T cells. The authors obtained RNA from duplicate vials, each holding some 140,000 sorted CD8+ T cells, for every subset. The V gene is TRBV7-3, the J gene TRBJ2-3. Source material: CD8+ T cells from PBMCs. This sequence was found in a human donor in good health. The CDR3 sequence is CASSLTSAYTDTQYF. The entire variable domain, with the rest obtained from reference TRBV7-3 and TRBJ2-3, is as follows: GAGVSQTPSNKVTEKGKYVELRCDPISGHTALYWYRQSLGQGPEFLIYFQGTGAADDSGLPNDRFFAVRPEGSVSTLKIQRTERGDSAVYLCASSLTSAYTDTQYFGPGTRLTVL.